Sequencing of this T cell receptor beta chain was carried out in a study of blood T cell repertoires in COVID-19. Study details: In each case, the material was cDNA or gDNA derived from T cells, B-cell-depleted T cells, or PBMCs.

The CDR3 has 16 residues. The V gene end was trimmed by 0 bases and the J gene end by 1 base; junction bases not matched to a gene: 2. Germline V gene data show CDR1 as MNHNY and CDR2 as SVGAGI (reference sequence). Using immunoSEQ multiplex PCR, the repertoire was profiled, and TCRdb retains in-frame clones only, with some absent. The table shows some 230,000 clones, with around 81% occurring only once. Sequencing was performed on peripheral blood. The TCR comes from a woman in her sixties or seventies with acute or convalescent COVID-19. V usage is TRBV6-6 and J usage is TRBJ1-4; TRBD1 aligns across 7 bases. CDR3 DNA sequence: TGTGCCAGCAGTTACTCGAACAGGGGAACTAATGAAAAACTGTTTTTT. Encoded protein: CASSYSNRGTNEKLFF.